This T cell receptor (beta chain) was sequenced during a study of blood T cell repertoires in COVID-19. Whole-study context: The United States, Italy and Spain supplied acute and convalescent COVID-19 samples. In each case, the material was cDNA or gDNA derived from T cells, B-cell-depleted T cells, or PBMCs.

Losses at the gene ends were 5 bases for V and 6 bases for J; bases not matched to a gene: 7. This CDR3 comprises 17 residues. From germline, CDR1 is SGHNT and CDR2 YENEEA. In the authors' methods: Estimation of nucleated cell counts was performed using reference gene primer amplification. Assay used: immunoSEQ multiplex PCR; TCRdb lists only in-frame clones, some missing. The V and J calls and the clone size are those of that table, but D and trimming were determined from the DNA. Of about 260,000 clones listed, over 75% are singletons. The sequence came from a human donor in a cohort sampled during active COVID-19. The specimen was peripheral blood. The chain joins TRBV11-3 to TRBJ2-2; 15 bases match TRBD2. The CDR3 region is CASSQGLAGGYSGELFF. CDR3 nucleotides: TGTGCCAGCAGCCAGGGACTAGCGGGAGGATACTCCGGGGAGCTGTTTTTT. The whole variable domain, remainder taken from reference TRBV11-3 and TRBJ2-2, is EAGVVQSPRYKIIEKKQPVAFWCNPISGHNTLYWYLQNLGQGPELLIRYENEEAVDDSQLPKDRFSAERLKGVDSTLKIQPAELGDSAVYLCASSQGLAGGYSGELFFGEGSRLTVL.